Listed here are 32 T cell receptor beta chains from one sample, sequenced in a study of blood T cell repertoires in COVID-19. Only in-frame clones appear in the TCRdb table, and some are missing; sequencing was by immunoSEQ multiplex PCR. Seen here are around 65,000 clones, around 88% observed once, and the top ten hold 13% to 15%. Source material: peripheral blood. The receptors originated from a human donor in a cohort sampled during active COVID-19.

The genes are TRBV7-3 and TRBJ2-7; weak D call: TRBD2 (5 bases). The germline V gene encodes CDR1 SGHTA and CDR2 FQGTGA. CDR3 size: 14 residues. Trimming left V 5 bases short and J 0 bases short, with 11 bases between. The CDR3 loop is CASSPSSGSYEQYF. The DNA of the CDR3 is TGTGCCAGCAGCCCCTCGAGCGGCTCCTACGAGCAGTACTTC.

This sequence joins TRBV7-9 and TRBJ1-3; 9 nucleotides line up with TRBD1. CDR1 SEHNR and CDR2 FQNEAQ come from the germline V gene (reference sequence). The CDR3 is made up of 15 amino acids. Trimming at V came to 5 bases and at J to 1 base, leaving 3 bases not matched to a gene. DNA for the CDR3: TGTGCCAGCAGCACTGGGACAGGGTCTGGAAACACCATATATTTT. This sequence encodes CASSTGTGSGNTIYF.

The J gene is TRBJ2-1, the V gene TRBV27, with 12 bases fitting TRBD2. This CDR3 has 17 amino acids. V was clipped by 4 bases and J by 0 bases; unmatched bases: 4. Germline values: CDR1 MNHEY, CDR2 SMNVEV (reference sequence). Here the CDR3 DNA reads TGTGCCAGCAGTTCCCCGACTAGCGGGAGCTCCTACAATGAGCAGTTCTTC. Its translation: CASSSPTSGSSYNEQFF.

This chain uses TRBV4-1 with TRBJ2-1, with TRBD1 matching 7 bases. The V segment lost 0 bases and the J segment 8 bases; nucleotides outside the gene matches: 10. The CDR3 runs 16 residues. From germline, CDR1 is MGHRA and CDR2 YSYEKL. The CDR3 protein is CASSQDDRAYSYEQFF. The CDR3 bases are TGCGCCAGCAGCCAAGACGACAGGGCATACTCGTATGAGCAGTTCTTC.

This sequence joins TRBV28 and TRBJ2-1; D gene unclear. Trimming left V 6 bases short and J 0 bases short, with 9 bases between. CDR3 length: 14 amino acids. Per the germline V gene, CDR1 is MDHEN and CDR2 is SYDVKM. The CDR3 is CASSLMSSYNEQFF. DNA of the CDR3: TGTGCCAGCAGCCTCATGAGCTCCTACAATGAGCAGTTCTTC.

The V gene is TRBV18, the J gene TRBJ1-1, with D perhaps TRBD1 (5 bases). With 1 base removed from V and 5 bases from J, the gap between germline ends came to 11 bases. This CDR3 has 14 residues. Germline V gene sequence: CDR1 KGHSH, CDR2 LQKENI. This chain's CDR3 is CASSPQKGYTEAFF. The CDR3 coding sequence is TGTGCCAGCTCACCACAAAAGGGGTATACTGAAGCTTTCTTT.

This clone occurred a few times. The chain employs TRBV30 and TRBJ1-2; D is uncertain. Germline V gene lookup returns CDR1 GTSNPN and CDR2 SVGIG (reference sequence). The CDR3 sequence is 14 residues long. V was trimmed by 4 bases and J by 0 bases, leaving 12 bases between them. CDR3 region: CAWTTLGSNYGYTF. CDR3 coding DNA: TGTGCCTGGACTACATTGGGCTCTAACTATGGCTACACCTTC.

This rearrangement joins TRBV9 to TRBJ1-2; 7 bases are shared with TRBD1. Germline V gene sequence: CDR1 SGDLS, CDR2 YYNGEE. V shed 0 bases, J shed 0 bases, and the junction held 2 bases outside the gene matches. The CDR3 loop spans 15 amino acids. The CDR3: CASSVGTGSNYGYTF. DNA of the CDR3: TGTGCCAGCAGCGTAGGGACAGGCTCTAACTATGGCTACACCTTC.

The table lists this clone with a count of one. V is TRBV29-1 and J is TRBJ1-2; D is perhaps TRBD1 (6 bases). Germline V lookup: CDR1 SQVTM, CDR2 ANQGSEA. The CDR3 runs to 11 residues. The V end lost 4 bases, the J end lost 8 bases, and 11 bases lay between the germline ends. The CDR3, as DNA: TGCAGCGTTGTGGGGGCCTGGGGCTACACCTTC. Translating gives CSVVGAWGYTF.

The chain uses TRBV5-6 and TRBJ2-7, with D possibly matching TRBD2 (5 bases). V dropped 3 bases and J dropped 2 bases, with 12 bases sitting between them. CDR1 and CDR2 from the germline V gene are SGHDT and YYEEEE. This CDR3 has 14 residues. Written as DNA, the CDR3 is TGTGCCAGCAGCTCGGGCCCGGGGACCTACGAGCAGTACTTC. Translation: CASSSGPGTYEQYF.

The chain has TRBV9 and TRBJ2-5, with D tentatively TRBD1 (5 bases). The CDR3 consists of 16 residues. The V gene lost 0 bases and the J gene lost 5 bases, with 17 bases spanning the gap. Looked up from germline, CDR1 is SGDLS and CDR2 is YYNGEE. CDR3 nucleotides: TGTGCCAGCAGCGTAGTCGGACAAGGGGCAGGGGAGACCCAGTACTTC. Amino acids: CASSVVGQGAGETQYF. Complete variable domain (other parts from reference TRBV9 and TRBJ2-5): DSGVTQTPKHLITATGQRVTLRCSPRSGDLSVYWYQQSLDQGLQFLIQYYNGEERAKGNILERFSAQQFPDLHSELNLSSLELGDSALYFCASSVVGQGAGETQYFGPGTRLLVL.

This clone was observed a few times. The genes are TRBV7-2 and TRBJ1-6; the match to TRBD1 covers 9 bases. The V gene end was trimmed by 2 bases and the J gene end by 9 bases; junction bases not matched to a gene: 5. The length of the CDR3 is 15 residues. Germline V gene sequence: CDR1 SGHTA, CDR2 FQGNSA. The CDR3 region is CASSLPGTGSSPLHF. Here the CDR3 DNA reads TGTGCCAGCAGCTTACCCGGGACAGGGTCTTCACCCCTCCACTTT.

V usage is TRBV5-1 and J usage is TRBJ2-7; no clear D. The CDR3 is 13 residues long. Germline lookup yields CDR1 SGHRS and CDR2 YFSETQ. V was clipped by 1 base and J by 3 bases, with 8 bases between them. CDR3 in DNA: TGCGCCAGCAGCTTGCAGGTTGGCTACGAGCAGTACTTC. Translating it yields CASSLQVGYEQYF.

As regards this clone: The junction shows a germline mismatch at one end, possibly a read error. The chain has TRBV28 and TRBJ1-2; 10 bases align to TRBD1. Germline lookup yields CDR1 MDHEN and CDR2 SYDVKM. The CDR3 spans 15 residues. The CDR3, as DNA: TGTGCCAGCAGTTGGGGGGACAGGGGAGCTCCACGCCTCCGATTC. Translation: CASSWGDRGAPRLRF.

This clone was observed once. The chain joins TRBV2 to TRBJ2-5; TRBD1 aligns across 7 bases. This CDR3 contains 13 residues. The V segment lost 7 bases and the J segment 7 bases; nucleotides outside the gene matches: 9. Looked up from germline, CDR1 is SNHLY and CDR2 is FYNNEI. The CDR3: CASTDRALGTQYF. CDR3 DNA sequence: TGTGCCAGCACCGACAGGGCCCTGGGGACCCAGTACTTC.

The chain employs TRBV18 and TRBJ2-3, with 9 bases identical to TRBD2. The CDR3 consists of 17 residues. Germline CDR1 and CDR2: KGHSH and LQKENI. With 5 bases clipped from V and 0 bases from J, the junction kept 9 bases outside the gene matches. The CDR3 sequence: CASSGGLAPSSTDTQYF. CDR3 DNA: TGTGCCAGCTCAGGGGGACTAGCACCTTCTAGCACAGATACGCAGTATTTT.

The chain links TRBV7-3 to TRBJ2-7; tentatively, D is TRBD1 (6 bases). The CDR3 extends over 14 amino acids. Trimming stripped 5 bases from V and 4 bases from J, with 15 bases between. The V gene's germline CDR1 is SGHTA and CDR2 FQGTGA. The CDR3 sequence is CASSLEGHQYEQYF. CDR3 nucleotides: TGTGCCAGCAGCCTAGAGGGACACCAATACGAGCAGTACTTC.

The chain joins TRBV18 to TRBJ2-1, with 9 bases lining up with TRBD1. The V gene end was trimmed by 0 bases and the J gene end by 10 bases; junction bases not matched to a gene: 10. The CDR3 has 16 residues. The V gene's germline CDR1 is KGHSH and CDR2 LQKENI. In nucleotides, the CDR3 is TGTGCCAGCTCACCACCGACAGGGGGACGGCGAGGGGAGCAGTTCTTC. Its translation is CASSPPTGGRRGEQFF. Supplemented by reference TRBV18 and TRBJ2-1, the full variable domain reads NAGVMQNPRHLVRRRGQEARLRCSPMKGHSHVYWYRQLPEEGLKFMVYLQKENIIDESGMPKERFSAEFPKEGPSILRIQQVVRGDSAAYFCASSPPTGGRRGEQFFGPGTRLTVL.

The chain couples TRBV24-1 to TRBJ1-6; 8 nucleotides line up with TRBD1. V was clipped by 4 bases and J by 7 bases; unmatched bases: 14. Germline V gene sequence: CDR1 KGHDR, CDR2 SFDVKD. This CDR3 region has 18 residues. CDR3 sequence: CATSDETGGFMGNSPLHF. The CDR3 DNA is TGTGCCACCAGTGACGAAACAGGGGGTTTTATGGGGAATTCACCCCTCCACTTT.

The chain joins TRBV2 to TRBJ2-2; possible D gene TRBD2, 5 bases. V was pared by 6 bases and J by 4 bases, with 12 bases between. Germline V gene lookup returns CDR1 SNHLY and CDR2 FYNNEI. The CDR3 consists of 14 residues. CDR3 nucleotide sequence: TGTGCCAGCAGATTAGGACTCTTCACCGGGGAGCTGTTTTTT. Its protein product is CASRLGLFTGELFF.

J is TRBJ1-2 and V is TRBV5-1; TRBD1 might be the D (5 bases). Germline V CDR1 and CDR2: SGHRS, YFSETQ. Trimming removed 8 bases at V and 4 bases at J, with 21 bases between. The CDR3 contains 15 residues. The DNA for the CDR3 is TGCGCCAGTTCCCTGGCCCCGGACACCTTCTATGGCTACACCTTC. Translated, it gives CASSLAPDTFYGYTF.

The chain carries TRBV19 and TRBJ2-3; 10 nucleotides line up with TRBD1. In germline, CDR1 is LNHDA, CDR2 SQIVND (reference sequence). The CDR3 spans 18 residues. With V trimmed by 5 bases and J by 10 bases, 21 bases remained unmatched. The DNA of the CDR3 is TGTGCCAGTAGTGACCGGGACAGGGGTCTAGCGGGCACCAGCCCGCAGTATTTT. Translated: CASSDRDRGLAGTSPQYF.

This chain uses TRBV28 with TRBJ2-7; 8 nucleotides align to TRBD1. Trimming took 6 bases from V and 3 from J; bases not matched to a gene: 7. This CDR3 spans 14 amino acids. CDR1 MDHEN and CDR2 SYDVKM come from the germline V gene. The CDR3 protein is CASSSRQGSYEQYF. The CDR3 region has the DNA TGTGCCAGCAGCTCAAGACAGGGGAGCTACGAGCAGTACTTC.

In this sample, this clone turned up a few times. This rearrangement joins TRBV18 to TRBJ2-7, with 7 bases that match TRBD2. This CDR3 is built from 16 residues. The junction had 9 bases not matched to a gene; V was cut back by 0 bases and J by 4 bases. The germline gives CDR1 KGHSH, CDR2 LQKENI. The CDR3 here is CASSPPAGEAPYEQYF. CDR3 DNA: TGTGCCAGCTCACCACCGGCGGGGGAGGCCCCTTACGAGCAGTACTTC.

The V call is TRBV6-6, the J call TRBJ2-1, with 9 bases matching TRBD2. Germline assignment: CDR1 MNHNY and CDR2 SVGAGI (reference sequence). CDR3 length: 16 residues. Trimming cost V 2 bases and J 6 bases; bases outside gene matches: 8. This chain's CDR3 is CASSYGIAGDRNEQFF. The DNA for the CDR3 is TGTGCCAGCAGTTACGGGATAGCGGGAGATCGCAATGAGCAGTTCTTC.

This sequence joins TRBV27 and TRBJ2-1, with unresolved D. CDR3 length equals 12 residues. The V gene lost 4 bases and the J gene lost 6 bases, with 7 bases spanning the gap. Germline CDR1 is MNHEY and CDR2 is SMNVEV (reference sequence). CDR3 loop: CASSSRINEQFF. The DNA for the CDR3 is TGTGCCAGCAGTTCTAGGATCAATGAGCAGTTCTTC.

The rearrangement joins TRBV30 to TRBJ1-4; D unclear. The CDR3 is 12 amino acids. The germline gives CDR1 GTSNPN, CDR2 SVGIG (reference sequence). V shed 0 bases and J shed 7 bases, with 6 bases lying between them. The CDR3 region has the DNA TGTGCCTGGAGTGTTTTCGGTGAAAAACTGTTTTTT. Amino acids: CAWSVFGEKLFF.

The V gene is TRBV7-6, the J gene TRBJ2-7; 9 nucleotides agree with TRBD2. The CDR3 spans 16 residues. The V gene's germline CDR1 is SGHVS and CDR2 FNYEAQ. V lost 4 bases and J lost 4; bases outside the gene matches: 11. CDR3 nucleotide sequence: TGTGCCAGCAGCTCCCCCGTGGTAGCGGGAGTGTACGAGCAGTACTTC. Translation: CASSSPVVAGVYEQYF.

CDR3 loop: CASSRYGPNEQFF. The CDR3 DNA reads TGTGCCAGCAGCCGGTATGGCCCCAATGAGCAGTTCTTC. The chain has TRBV7-8 and TRBJ2-1; D call uncertain. Trimming cost V 5 bases and J 6 bases, with 11 bases left between them. Looked up from germline, CDR1 is SGHVS and CDR2 is FQNEAQ. The CDR3 runs 13 residues.

This sequence joins TRBV6-5 and TRBJ1-5; D remains unclear. V was pared by 6 bases and J by 0 bases, with 6 bases between. The CDR3 has 13 residues. Germline-derived CDR1 and CDR2 are MNHEY and SVGAGI. CDR3 bases: TGTGCCAGCAGAATAGATAGCAATCAGCCCCAGCATTTT. This sequence encodes CASRIDSNQPQHF.

The chain carries TRBV11-2 and TRBJ2-6, with unresolved D. The germline V and J ends were trimmed by 1 base and 1 base, with 8 bases remaining between them. Germline values: CDR1 SGHAT, CDR2 FQNNGV. CDR3 length: 16 residues. CDR3 protein: CASSLGSGSGANVLTF. CDR3 nucleotides: TGTGCCAGCAGCTTAGGGTCCGGTTCTGGGGCCAACGTCCTGACTTTC.

The chain couples TRBV16 to TRBJ2-7; a weak D match, TRBD1 (6 bases). The CDR3 has 15 amino acids. Trimming cost V 3 bases and J 0 bases, with 12 bases left between them. Germline V gene sequence: CDR1 KGHSY, CDR2 FQNENV. This chain's CDR3 is CASSHKTGLSYEQYF. CDR3 nucleotide sequence: TGTGCCAGCAGCCATAAGACAGGTCTCTCCTACGAGCAGTACTTC.